This T cell receptor (beta chain) derives from a study of cytomegalovirus exposure and HLA in healthy donors (TCRdb year 2017). As for the study more broadly: An earlier analysis of 587 of the donors reported under 300 Gb of sequence data and 117 million unique TCR beta sequences obtained from around 190 million T cells. Among the roughly 380 genotyped donors, under 90% belonged to the genetic ancestry cluster associated with self-reported Caucasian donors. To predict cytomegalovirus infection status, the study combined high-throughput TCR immunosequencing, statistical association of individual TCRs with disease status, and machine learning. Donor age, sex, ethnicity and CMV serostatus were collected together with the repertoire data. The study aimed to test whether signatures of past pathogen exposure could be identified by cataloging public T cell receptors. All discovery cohort repertoires had been generated using a single sequencing platform. Besides the first cohort of approximately 670 subjects, a separate validation cohort made up of roughly 120 different subjects was used. About 5 DR-DQ haplotypes were handled as single units for association and clustering, since linkage in the cohort was strong. HLA typing covered class I and class II loci at four-digit resolution. Among over 350 genotyped donors of the cohort, an average of approximately 240,000 unique TCR beta nucleotide sequences were sequenced per donor, around 20% of them non-productive. A later genetic analysis used genome-wide SNP genotypes for about three fifths of the roughly 700 donors, treating that subset as a discovery cohort. The T cell repertoires of 670 or so subjects were profiled by immunosequencing and related to cytomegalovirus serostatus. The later analysis used no new phenotypic data to find candidate immune exposures, relying instead on TCR beta sequences and their occurrence across donors. An early release that covered some 630 HLA-typed donors contained about 290 gigabases of sequencing data and 65 million to 100 million unique TCR sequences. To study patterns of TCR occurrence, a later analysis re-analyzed previously published TCR beta repertoires from around 700 donors and added high-resolution HLA genotyping. In an earlier analysis of a few hundred of the donors, high-throughput TCR beta sequencing was used to judge whether each TCR beta V gene segment behaved as functional or pseudogenic. The number of donors typed differed by locus, with about 620-630 for A, B, C, DRB1 and DQB1, around 500 for DQA1, 600 to 610 for DPA1, and 400 to 490 for DPB1. Beyond this particular receptor, the publication reports: In the study, around 150 TCR beta chains were listed as associated with cytomegalovirus. Because counts were too low, around 17 rarely observed V segments, including chromosome 9 orphons, were left out of the earlier analysis of approximately 500 of the donors. A cluster of highly shared sequence variants was judged likely to be a technical artifact of the sequencing pipeline. A few of the identified cytomegalovirus-associated TCR beta chains were confirmed in vitro to be specific for cytomegalovirus antigens. It was suggested by the authors that the approach could potentially be generalized to other disease states and immunological phenotypes. Compared with the approximately 720-donor mean, donors in an Asian-associated ancestry cluster had fewer N-insertions in productive TCRs, according to a later genetic analysis. Because some donors lacked HLA typing at each locus, the association tests relied only on the typed subset. In this cohort, only TCR beta chains were sequenced, and detectable features were limited by the absence of alpha or paired-chain data. For the cohort, immune exposure information was limited to CMV serostatus. Strong co-occurrence of HLA alleles, especially DR and DQ, made assigning TCR associations to individual alleles difficult. A further reported finding was that TCR beta sequences accurately predicted the HLA-A and HLA-B alleles for most subjects in the first cohort. Roughly uniform sequencing depth across donors was assumed in presence/absence analyses, although this assumption may not hold. Most TCR sequences were observed very rarely across donors, whereas some public TCRs were present in many individuals. Linkage disequilibrium might explain the correlated functional status among segregating V segments, but an unknown experimental factor could not be ruled out. The classifier was reported to diagnose cytomegalovirus status with high specificity and sensitivity in both the original and validation cohorts. A later analysis reported that several top co-occurrence clusters appeared linked to parvovirus B19, influenza, CMV and Epstein-Barr virus. A later genetic analysis associated a missense DCLRE1C variant with V-gene and J-gene trimming of TCR beta chains, and an independent cohort replicated the association. In a later analysis, most CMV-associated TCR beta chains were found to appear HLA-restricted, with HLA associations seemingly driven largely by CMV exposure. Broadly in line with IMGT annotations, most TCR beta V segments showed up in productive rearrangements about 87% or about 30% of the time in an earlier analysis of around 600 of the donors. According to a later analysis, TCR association rates differed among HLA loci, with DRB1 alleles showing the most associated TCRs and HLA-C alleles showing the fewest. At a false discovery rate of 0.05, a later analysis linked 16,951 TCR beta sequences to specific HLA alleles. Because the 87-base-pair reads could not distinguish some IMGT-functional V segments, including TRBV6-2 and TRBV6-3, those segments were excluded. In a later analysis, HLA-associated TCR beta chains showed more clonal expansion and lower generation probabilities than non-associated chains that were equally common.

Library construction relied on the immunoSEQ multiplex PCR assay. A mixture of 60 forward primers for TCR Vbeta segments and 13 reverse primers for TCR Jbeta segments was used in the multiplex PCR. Amplification of the CDR3 region of rearranged TCR beta genes was performed with a multiplex PCR assay on genomic DNA. On the Illumina HiSeq System, the amplified TCR beta libraries were sequenced as 87-base-pair reads. The paper's processing steps were these. A later analysis tallied around 87 million unique TCR beta chains across the 666 repertoires, and roughly 11 million of those chains were shared by two or more donors. To remove PCR and sequencing errors, raw reads were error-corrected and collapsed into unique sequences using a nearest-neighbor algorithm that merged closely related sequences. CDR3 sequences were aligned to IMGT reference sequences to assign V, D and J gene segments. For a sequence to be retained, a match of at least six nucleotides was required to both a V gene segment and a J gene segment. A rearrangement was called productive if the CDR3 had no stop codons and remained in frame with V and J, and every other rearrangement was called non-productive. CDR3 was defined according to IMGT convention as the region running from the second conserved V-encoded cysteine to the conserved J-encoded phenylalanine. Sequences without an unambiguous match to a single V gene segment were excluded from the earlier analysis of several hundred of the donors. An earlier analysis of some 610 of the donors called V segments functional above 56.7% productive rearrangements and segregating when the between-donor standard deviation exceeded 5%. A statistical classification framework was developed to diagnose cytomegalovirus status using the catalog of TCR beta chain sequences. V and J gene assignment, in a later analysis, came from comparing TCR nucleotide sequences with IMGT/GENE-DB human TR gene sequences. In a later analysis, CDR3 sequences and most-parsimonious VDJ recombination scenarios were assigned using the TCRdist pipeline. In a later analysis, each TCR beta chain was defined by its CDR3 amino acid sequence together with its V-gene family, and reads lacking a unique V-gene family were excluded. To address suspected cross-contamination and a sequencing artifact, a later analysis removed 450 to 700 highly shared, low-generation-probability nucleotide sequences. In a later analysis, a clonal expansion index for each public chain was calculated from normalized within-repertoire ranks of inferred template counts. Generation probabilities in a later analysis came from a VDJ recombination model fitted to out-of-frame rearrangements, and those results were checked against IGoR. Hypergeometric tests were used in a later analysis to score TCR-TCR, TCR-HLA and TCR-CMV co-occurrence, with a repertoire-size bias correction applied to the TCR pairs. A later analysis estimated false discovery rates by permuting HLA or CMV assignments 20 times. A later analysis grouped co-occurring TCRs with DBSCAN, adding TCRdist sequence similarity when clustering within HLA-allele-positive subsets. Repertoires with fewer than 30,000 or more than 120,000 public chains, plus five repertoires with anomalous nucleotide sharing, were excluded from co-occurrence clustering. The clones in this table, taken by TCRdb from immuneACCESS, are in-frame only. Not every clone is retained; where verified, under half of the shortfall comes from an unresolved V gene, and the cause of the rest is unknown. From that table come the V and J calls and clone size; the DNA was used to work out D and trimming. Across this sample there are around 130,000 clones, with 70% to 85% seen only once. The ten biggest clones cover around 2.5% of the sample.

On this clone itself: The antigen it recognizes is unknown. There are no base qualities to consult, and no much larger clone falls within one base.

The CDR3 holds 17 amino acids from the cysteine to the phenylalanine. The entry retains the CDR3 DNA only, 51 bases that are in frame from base 1. V loses 0 bases of germline sequence and J loses 5 bases, and the interval between the two ends is 18 bases. CDR1 KGHSH and CDR2 LQKENI are derived from the germline V gene. The cohort was made up of roughly 670 healthy bone marrow donors. At the time of sampling, every cohort member was nominally healthy, though immune exposures that went unrecorded were likely present. The donor was CMV seropositive and was included in the group of 289 seropositive cohort members. A peripheral blood sample was collected from each donor, and TCR beta sequencing was performed on peripheral blood mononuclear cells. Genomic DNA extraction from the blood cell samples was performed with the Qiagen DNeasy Blood Extraction Kit.

Source material: PBMCs. The sequence was collected from a woman between 55 and 75 years old in good health and CMV-seropositive. This chain is built from TRBV18 and TRBJ2-3, and the D gene may be TRBD2, 6 bases matching. The CDR3 sequence is CASSPPGLAGRGDTQYF. The DNA sequence is as follows: TGTGCCAGCTCACCACCAGGATTGGCAGGGCGGGGAGATACGCAGTATTTT. Outside the CDR3, residues come from the reference TRBV18 and TRBJ2-3 proteins, so the full variable domain is: NAGVMQNPRHLVRRRGQEARLRCSPMKGHSHVYWYRQLPEEGLKFMVYLQKENIIDESGMPKERFSAEFPKEGPSILRIQQVVRGDSAAYFCASSPPGLAGRGDTQYFGPGTRLTVL.